These 29 T cell receptor beta chains were sequenced from one sample in a study of CD4+ T cells in melanoma. Sequencing used immunoSEQ multiplex PCR; TCRdb keeps in-frame clones, though not all of them. The sample records fewer than 55,000 clones, roughly nine tenths being singletons. The specimen was peripheral blood. Receptor source: a human donor with melanoma.

The V call is TRBV28, the J call TRBJ2-3, with 8 bases matching TRBD2. Germline CDR1 reads MDHEN; CDR2 reads SYDVKM. J gave up 9 bases and V 8 bases, and 13 bases lay outside the gene matches. The CDR3 has 14 residues. The CDR3 DNA reads as TGTGCCAGCGCGTCCGGGGGGGCGAGGTACACGCAGTATTTT. It codes for CASASGGARYTQYF.

The chain carries TRBV6-6 and TRBJ2-5; D gene uncertain. The germline CDR1 and CDR2 sequences are MNHNY and SVGAGI (reference sequence). Trimming left V 6 bases short and J 7 bases short, with 9 bases between. There are 11 residues in the CDR3. CDR3 DNA sequence: TGTGCCAGCAGACAAGAAGGGACCCAGTACTTC. Its translation is CASRQEGTQYF.

The chain joins TRBV5-1 to TRBJ2-5, with 7 bases fitting TRBD1. The V gene's germline CDR1 is SGHRS and CDR2 YFSETQ. CDR3 size: 15 residues. V dropped 4 bases and J dropped 1; count of bases not matched to a gene: 7. CDR3 residues: CASSAGGQAQETQYF. CDR3 bases: TGCGCCAGCAGCGCAGGCGGACAGGCCCAAGAGACCCAGTACTTC.

This chain connects TRBV19 to TRBJ1-5, with 7 bases identical to TRBD1. This CDR3 has 15 amino acids. The junction had 7 bases not matched to a gene; V was cut back by 5 bases and J by 3 bases. Germline V lookup: CDR1 LNHDA, CDR2 SQIVND (reference sequence). The CDR3 sequence is CASSAPGQLNQPQHF. DNA for the CDR3: TGTGCCAGTAGTGCTCCGGGACAGCTCAATCAGCCCCAGCATTTT.

The V gene is TRBV7-2, the J gene TRBJ1-2; D unclear. Germline V gives CDR1 SGHTA, CDR2 FQGNSA. The V and J ends lost 1 base and 4 bases respectively, with 10 bases between them. This CDR3 comprises 14 residues. The DNA of the CDR3 is TGTGCCAGCAGCTTAGTAGCCACCCTCTATGGCTACACCTTC. Translating it yields CASSLVATLYGYTF.

The rearrangement joins TRBV18 to TRBJ2-1; no definite D call. In germline, CDR1 is KGHSH, CDR2 LQKENI. The CDR3 totals 14 residues. V lost 0 bases and J lost 10, with 13 bases in between. CDR3 in amino acids: CASSPPSSPREQFF. The DNA for the CDR3 is TGTGCCAGCTCACCACCGTCTAGTCCACGGGAGCAGTTCTTC.

V usage is TRBV9 and J usage is TRBJ2-1, with 11 bases that match TRBD2. V lost 3 bases, J lost 7 bases, and 9 bases stayed unmatched. The CDR3 runs 16 residues. CDR1 and CDR2 from the germline V gene are SGDLS and YYNGEE. The CDR3 here is CASSDHSGGAVNEQFF. The CDR3 nucleotides read TGTGCCAGCAGCGACCATAGCGGGGGGGCTGTAAATGAGCAGTTCTTC.

V is TRBV27 and J is TRBJ1-5; 7 bases line up with TRBD1. Germline-derived CDR1 and CDR2 are MNHEY and SMNVEV (reference sequence). The CDR3 loop spans 15 amino acids. V lost 3 bases, J lost 6 bases, and 8 bases stayed unmatched. The CDR3 loop reads CASSFKGASGQPQHF. The CDR3 DNA reads as TGTGCCAGCAGTTTTAAGGGGGCGTCCGGTCAGCCCCAGCATTTT.

This chain connects TRBV7-3 to TRBJ2-1; 9 bases map to TRBD2. In germline, CDR1 is SGHTA, CDR2 FQGTGA. The CDR3 loop spans 15 amino acids. With V trimmed by 2 bases and J by 5 bases, 4 bases remained unmatched. The CDR3 DNA reads as TGTGCCAGCAGCTTATGGGCGGGGGGGAACAATGAGCAGTTCTTC. Protein sequence: CASSLWAGGNNEQFF.

The gene calls are TRBV14 and TRBJ1-1; weak D call: TRBD1 (5 bases). The CDR3 is made up of 13 amino acids. V lost 0 bases to trimming and J lost 6 bases, with 8 bases between them. The germline gives CDR1 SGHDN, CDR2 FVKESK. The CDR3, as DNA: TGTGCCAGCAGCCAAGATCTGGGACCTGAAGCTTTCTTT. Amino acids: CASSQDLGPEAFF.

The J gene is TRBJ1-3, the V gene TRBV7-2; no reliable D call. The ends were cut back, 5 bases at V and 4 bases at J, with 18 bases in the middle. The V gene's germline CDR1 is SGHTA and CDR2 FQGNSA. CDR3 length: 16 amino acids. The CDR3 protein is CASSGANPGGGNTIYF. Written as DNA, the CDR3 is TGTGCCAGCAGCGGAGCTAACCCAGGTGGCGGAAACACCATATATTTT.

The V call is TRBV9, the J call TRBJ1-4; D gene ambiguous. CDR3 length: 16 residues. V shed 4 bases and J shed 8 bases, with 21 bases lying between them. Germline CDR1 reads SGDLS; CDR2 reads YYNGEE. This CDR3 is CASSPVGKGLGEKLFF. The DNA for the CDR3 is TGTGCCAGCAGCCCCGTAGGGAAAGGGCTAGGCGAAAAACTGTTTTTT.

The CDR3 loop reads CASSLQTRYGYTF. CDR3 coding DNA: TGCGCCAGCAGCTTACAGACTCGGTATGGCTACACCTTC. The chain has TRBV5-1 and TRBJ1-2; D is undetermined. Germline V gene data show CDR1 as SGHRS and CDR2 as YFSETQ. CDR3 length: 13 amino acids. V was shortened by 2 bases and J by 5 bases, with 10 bases between the two germline ends. Full variable domain (missing parts from reference TRBV5-1 and TRBJ1-2): KAGVTQTPRYLIKTRGQQVTLSCSPISGHRSVSWYQQTPGQGLQFLFEYFSETQRNKGNFPGRFSGRQFSNSRSEMNVSTLELGDSALYLCASSLQTRYGYTFGSGTRLTVV.

This clone turned up a few times. The rearrangement links TRBV7-9 to TRBJ2-1; D is unclear. The CDR3 length is 12 residues. V was cut by 2 bases and J by 9 bases, with 8 bases left in between. From germline, CDR1 is SEHNR and CDR2 FQNEAQ (reference sequence). CDR3 sequence: CASSLSFSEQFF. CDR3 sequence (DNA): TGTGCCAGCAGCTTATCCTTCTCTGAGCAGTTCTTC.

J is TRBJ2-7 and V is TRBV7-2, with 9 nucleotides matching TRBD2. V gave up 2 bases and J gave up 7 bases; unmatched junction bases: 15. This CDR3 has 17 amino acids. Germline CDR1 and CDR2: SGHTA and FQGNSA. For the CDR3, the DNA is TGTGCCAGCAGCTTACCGCCGTTTGGCGGGGGGGCTTGGGAGCAGTACTTC. Amino acid sequence: CASSLPPFGGGAWEQYF.

The chain uses TRBV18 and TRBJ1-5; the match to TRBD1 covers 7 bases. CDR1 and CDR2 (germline): KGHSH, LQKENI. Trimming cost V 2 bases and J 3 bases; bases outside gene matches: 4. The CDR3 contains 15 residues. The DNA for the CDR3 is TGTGCCAGCTCACCAGTCAGGGGGAACAATCAGCCCCAGCATTTT. Amino acids: CASSPVRGNNQPQHF.

The rearrangement joins TRBV5-6 to TRBJ1-5, with D tentatively TRBD1 (5 bases). There are 16 residues in the CDR3. The germline V and J ends were trimmed by 0 bases and 2 bases, with 12 bases remaining between them. Germline CDR1 reads SGHDT; CDR2 reads YYEEEE. The CDR3 bases are TGTGCCAGCAGCTTGGCCTTTCAGGGCGGCAATCAGCCCCAGCATTTT. It specifies CASSLAFQGGNQPQHF.

The gene calls are TRBV21-1 and TRBJ1-1; TRBD1 is the table's D call, not checked against the DNA. TRBV21-1 is an annotated pseudogene. The CDR3 has 13 amino acids. The CDR3 DNA is TGTGCCAGCAGCAAACACAGGAATCCTGAAGCTTTCTTT. The encoded protein is CASSKHRNPEAFF.

The rearrangement uses TRBV30 and TRBJ2-2; possibly TRBD1 for D (6 bases). Germline values: CDR1 GTSNPN, CDR2 SVGIG (reference sequence). The CDR3 is made up of 13 amino acids. The germline V and J ends were trimmed by 0 bases and 6 bases, with 8 bases remaining between them. CDR3 DNA: TGTGCCTGGAGTGTACAGGGTCCCGGGGAGCTGTTTTTT. Its protein product is CAWSVQGPGELFF.

The chain couples TRBV7-9 to TRBJ2-3, with no clear D. The V gene lost 4 bases and the J gene lost 13 bases, with 18 bases spanning the gap. Germline V gene lookup returns CDR1 SEHNR and CDR2 FQNEAQ (reference sequence). This CDR3 has 13 residues. CDR3 residues: CASSSNLDLGKYF. The CDR3 nucleotides are TGTGCCAGCAGCTCCAACCTTGATTTGGGGAAGTATTTT. The variable domain in full, completed from reference TRBV7-9 and TRBJ2-3, reads DTGVSQNPRHKITKRGQNVTFRCDPISEHNRLYWYRQTLGQGPEFLTYFQNEAQLEKSRLLSDRFSAERPKGSFSTLEIQRTEQGDSAMYLCASSSNLDLGKYFGPGTRLTVL.

V and J are TRBV11-3 and TRBJ2-5, with 7 positions matching TRBD1. The germline CDR1 and CDR2 sequences are SGHNT and YENEEA. Unmatched junction bases numbered 6, after V lost 3 bases and J lost 2 bases. The CDR3 consists of 15 residues. The CDR3 loop is CASSLGQSLQETQYF. DNA of the CDR3: TGTGCCAGCAGCTTGGGACAGTCGTTACAAGAGACCCAGTACTTC.

CDR3 protein: CASSSDSRNSPLHF. The CDR3 bases are TGCGCCAGCAGCTCCGACAGTCGTAATTCACCCCTCCACTTT. The genes are TRBV5-1 and TRBJ1-6; a weak D match, TRBD1 (5 bases). The CDR3 has 14 amino acids. From germline, CDR1 is SGHRS and CDR2 YFSETQ. Deletions cut 3 bases from V and 6 bases from J, with 10 bases between.

This chain joins TRBV9 and TRBJ2-3, with 10 bases fitting TRBD2. Germline V gene data show CDR1 as SGDLS and CDR2 as YYNGEE. The CDR3 has 15 amino acids. V was clipped by 3 bases and J by 0 bases; unmatched bases: 1. The CDR3 region has the DNA TGTGCCAGCAGCGGGACTAGCGGTAGCACAGATACGCAGTATTTT. Amino acid sequence: CASSGTSGSTDTQYF.

The chain joins TRBV10-1 to TRBJ2-5; maybe TRBD2 (5 bases). Germline loops: CDR1 WNHNN, CDR2 SYGVQD (reference sequence). This CDR3 is 13 amino acids long. Trimming pared 4 bases from V and 9 bases from J, leaving 15 bases between. CDR3 in DNA: TGCGCCAGCAGTGGAACCAGGACCGGGGCCCAGTACTTC. Amino acid sequence: CASSGTRTGAQYF.

The gene calls are TRBV30 and TRBJ2-7, with TRBD1 matching 8 bases. The V segment lost 0 bases and the J segment 5 bases; nucleotides outside the gene matches: 9. The CDR3 loop spans 15 amino acids. Germline V gene sequence: CDR1 GTSNPN, CDR2 SVGIG (reference sequence). Written as DNA, the CDR3 is TGTGCCTGGAGTGTACGGGCAGGGGGCTCTGACGAGCAGTACTTC. Encoded protein: CAWSVRAGGSDEQYF.

The genes are TRBV28 and TRBJ2-7; TRBD1 agrees at 7 bases. This CDR3 spans 14 amino acids. V shed 6 bases and J 3 bases; nucleotides not matched to a gene: 8. Germline V lookup: CDR1 MDHEN, CDR2 SYDVKM. The CDR3 reads CASRDRSGFYEQYF. Written as DNA, the CDR3 is TGTGCCAGCAGGGACAGGTCCGGGTTCTACGAGCAGTACTTC.

In DNA, the CDR3 is TGTGCCACCAGCGGACAGGCTGAAGCTTTCTTT. Translation gives CATSGQAEAFF. The J gene is TRBJ1-1, the V gene TRBV15; 7 bases line up with TRBD1. With V trimmed by 5 bases and J by 6 bases, 0 bases remained unmatched. CDR3 size: 11 residues. Germline V gene lookup returns CDR1 LNHNV and CDR2 YYDKDF (reference sequence).

The rearrangement joins TRBV25-1 to TRBJ2-2; 7 bases agree with TRBD1. The junction had 2 bases not matched to a gene; V was cut back by 6 bases and J by 1 base. From germline, CDR1 is MGHDK and CDR2 SYGVNS. The CDR3 runs 14 residues. CDR3 sequence: CASRRQGNTGELFF. For the CDR3, the DNA is TGTGCCAGCAGACGACAGGGGAACACCGGGGAGCTGTTTTTT.

The CDR3 sequence: CASSDPGSLGYEQYF. In nucleotides, the CDR3 is TGTGCCAGCAGTGACCCCGGGTCCCTCGGCTACGAGCAGTACTTC. The V gene is TRBV6-1, the J gene TRBJ2-7; the D is unclear. The CDR3 is made up of 15 amino acids. V was trimmed by 3 bases and J by 3 bases, leaving 15 bases between them. Germline V gene sequence: CDR1 MNHNS, CDR2 SASEGT.